This entry lists 20 T cell receptor beta chains sequenced from one sample in a study of T cells in Graves' hyperthyroidism and ophthalmopathy. Template material for amplifying TCR beta CDR3 regions consisted of RNA transcripts. Researchers ran a first-round RT-PCR on the TCR CDR3 using the HTBI primer set. TCRdb reprocessed the multiplex PCR reads with MiXCR, giving one entry per CDR3 protein. Of 400,000 or so distinct CDR3 sequences listed, more than 12% are singletons. Sequencing input: blood. These TCRs come from a woman aged 25 to 39 with Graves' ophthalmopathy.

For this clonotype: One end of the junction does not line up with germline, which may come from a read error. The chain combines TRBV9 with TRBJ2-5; possibly TRBD2 for D (7 bases). The length of the CDR3 is 15 residues. Per the germline V gene, CDR1 is SGDLS and CDR2 is YYNGEE. CDR3 in DNA: TGTGCCAGCAGCGTCAAGGGGGGGGCCCAAGATACCCAGTACTTC. Translating gives CASSVKGGAQDTQYF.

V is TRBV12-3 or TRBV12-4 and J is TRBJ2-1; TRBD2 matches at 11 bases. With 6 bases clipped from V and 0 bases from J, the junction kept 1 base outside the gene matches. The CDR3 length is 15 residues. This chain's CDR3 is CASRGLAGSYNEQFF. The CDR3 nucleotides read TGTGCCAGCAGAGGACTAGCGGGCTCCTACAATGAGCAGTTCTTC.

This clonotype was observed a handful of times. The rearrangement joins TRBV11-1 to TRBJ2-5; perhaps TRBD1 as D (6 bases). Trimming took 0 bases from V and 5 from J, leaving 7 bases between them. The germline CDR1 and CDR2 sequences are SGHAT and FQDESV (reference sequence). The CDR3 is made up of 13 amino acids. The CDR3 DNA follows: TGTGCCAGCAGCTTAGCGGGGGCTGAGACCCAGTACTTC. Translation: CASSLAGAETQYF. The full variable domain, its missing parts supplied by reference TRBV11-1 and TRBJ2-5, is EAEVAQSPRYKITEKSQAVAFWCDPISGHATLYWYRQILGQGPELLVQFQDESVVDDSQLPKDRFSAERLKGVDSTLKIQPAELGDSAMYLCASSLAGAETQYFGPGTRLLVL.

This clonotype appeared a few times. This sequence joins TRBV6-1 and TRBJ2-7, with TRBD1 matching over 9 bases. This CDR3 spans 15 amino acids. Per the germline V gene, CDR1 is MNHNS and CDR2 is SASEGT. The V gene end was trimmed by 4 bases and the J gene end by 4 bases; junction bases not matched to a gene: 8. The CDR3 is CASSAITGGDYEQYF. For the CDR3, the DNA is TGTGCCAGCAGTGCAATAACAGGGGGCGATTACGAGCAGTACTTC.

This clonotype was seen at least ten times. The chain recombines TRBV6-1 with TRBJ2-1; TRBD2 matches at 7 bases. The CDR3 runs to 15 residues. V gave up 5 bases and J gave up 2 bases; unmatched junction bases: 6. CDR1 is MNHNS, CDR2 SASEGT, per germline. CDR3 nucleotide sequence: TGTGCCAGCAGTTCCCCTAGCGGAACCTACAATGAGCAGTTCTTC. Amino acid sequence: CASSSPSGTYNEQFF.

The chain couples TRBV11-2 to TRBJ2-3; 10 bases align to TRBD2. There are 14 residues in the CDR3. Per the germline V gene, CDR1 is SGHAT and CDR2 is FQNNGV. After removal of 5 bases from V and 4 bases from J, the junction contained 3 bases not matched to a gene. The CDR3 DNA follows: TGTGCCAGCAGCAAGCGGGGGGGGTCAGATACGCAGTATTTT. Encoded protein: CASSKRGGSDTQYF.

This clonotype has a count of ten or more. This chain links TRBV5-5 with TRBJ1-1, with 7 bases matching TRBD1. The CDR3 covers 11 residues. The germline V gene has CDR1 SGHKS and CDR2 YYEKEE (reference sequence). V dropped 4 bases and J dropped 7; count of bases not matched to a gene: 1. The CDR3 is CASSRDSEAFF. In DNA, the CDR3 is TGTGCCAGCAGCCGGGACAGTGAAGCTTTCTTT.

This chain uses TRBV9 with TRBJ2-2; D is possibly TRBD2 (6 bases). This CDR3 has 16 amino acids. Deletions cut 2 bases from V and 5 bases from J, with 16 bases between. CDR1 SGDLS and CDR2 YYNGEE come from the germline V gene. As DNA, the CDR3 is TGTGCCAGCAGCGTGAGTACGGGGGTTCGAACCGGGGAGCTGTTTTTT. Protein: CASSVSTGVRTGELFF.

This clonotype has ten or more counts. This sequence joins TRBV11-2 and TRBJ2-5; D is possibly TRBD1 (5 bases). CDR3 size: 16 residues. Germline CDR1 and CDR2: SGHAT and FQNNGV. The V end lost 7 bases, the J end lost 1 base, and 19 bases lay between the germline ends. The CDR3 DNA follows: TGTGCCAGCAATCTCGGACATGCAGATCCCCAAGAGACCCAGTACTTC. Encoded protein: CASNLGHADPQETQYF.

The J gene is TRBJ2-1, the V gene TRBV24-1; 12 nucleotides match TRBD1. Germline CDR1 is KGHDR and CDR2 is SFDVKD. The junction had 7 bases not matched to a gene; V was cut back by 10 bases and J by 7 bases. This CDR3 comprises 14 residues. Written as DNA, the CDR3 is TGTGCCACTGCCGGGACAGGGGGCATAAATGAGCAGTTCTTC. As protein: CATAGTGGINEQFF.

This clonotype came up many times. The chain has TRBV5-6 and TRBJ1-4; tentatively, D is TRBD1 (5 bases). The V end lost 3 bases, the J end lost 10 bases, and 16 bases lay between the germline ends. CDR1 is SGHDT and CDR2 is YYEEEE in the germline V gene. The CDR3 covers 14 residues. The CDR3 is CASSSGTAWGKLFF. The CDR3 region has the DNA TGTGCCAGCAGCTCCGGGACCGCCTGGGGAAAACTGTTTTTT.

This clonotype occurred many times. The V gene is TRBV2, the J gene TRBJ1-1; the D is unclear. CDR3 length equals 13 residues. The V gene lost 1 base and the J gene lost 6 bases, with 9 bases spanning the gap. CDR1 is SNHLY, CDR2 FYNNEI, per germline. The CDR3 protein is CASSEGRVAEAFF. The CDR3 DNA sequence: TGTGCCAGCAGTGAAGGAAGGGTGGCTGAAGCTTTCTTT.

This chain joins TRBV28 and TRBJ1-4, with D possibly TRBD1 on 5 matching bases. The V end lost 8 bases, the J end lost 1 base, and 14 bases lay between the germline ends. Germline V CDR1 and CDR2: MDHEN, SYDVKM. The CDR3 spans 15 residues. CDR3 nucleotides: TGTGCCAGCGGTCCACACGGGGGAACTAATGAAAAACTGTTTTTT. Translating it yields CASGPHGGTNEKLFF.

In its sample, this clonotype was seen many times. CDR3 amino acids: CASSQVGGRKTGELFF. The CDR3 nucleotides read TGTGCCAGTTCTCAAGTAGGGGGCAGGAAGACCGGGGAGCTGTTTTTT. The V and J genes are TRBV4-2 and TRBJ2-2, with 7 bases matching TRBD1. Germline values: CDR1 LGHNA, CDR2 YNFKEQ. Losses at the gene ends were 9 bases for V and 5 bases for J; bases not matched to a gene: 15. This CDR3 is built from 16 residues.

In this sample, this clonotype turned up many times. V usage is TRBV14 and J usage is TRBJ2-7; 11 nucleotides match TRBD2. V trimming: 4 bases; J trimming: 1 base; junction bases outside the gene matches: 6. This CDR3 is 16 amino acids long. CDR1 is SGHDN, CDR2 FVKESK, per germline. The CDR3: CASSLATSGTSYEQYF. Written as DNA, the CDR3 is TGTGCCAGCAGCCTAGCGACTAGCGGGACATCCTACGAGCAGTACTTC. The full variable domain, in which reference TRBV14 and TRBJ2-7 provide the parts outside the CDR3, is EAGVTQFPSHSVIEKGQTVTLRCDPISGHDNLYWYRRVMGKEIKFLLHFVKESKQDESGMPNNRFLAERTGGTYSTLKVQPAELEDSGVYFCASSLATSGTSYEQYFGPGTRLTVT.

This clonotype was detected only a few times. V is TRBV15 and J is TRBJ1-6; D is ambiguous. The CDR3 runs 19 residues. Per germline, CDR1 LNHNV and CDR2 YYDKDF (reference sequence). V lost 0 bases and J 0 bases, leaving 15 bases between the germline ends. CDR3 nucleotide sequence: TGTGCCACCAGCAGAGATCCCGGACGGGGAAGCTCCTATAATTCACCCCTCCACTTT. Amino acids: CATSRDPGRGSSYNSPLHF.

Ten or more counts support this clonotype. The chain combines TRBV27 with TRBJ1-5, with a possible D match to TRBD1 (6 bases). Trimming pared 6 bases from V and 3 bases from J, leaving 12 bases between. The germline CDR1 and CDR2 sequences are MNHEY and SMNVEV (reference sequence). The CDR3 has 14 amino acids. CDR3 nucleotide sequence: TGTGCCAGCAGCTCACAGGGTATCAATCAGCCCCAGCATTTT. Protein product: CASSSQGINQPQHF.

Only a few counts were recorded for this clonotype. A clone one base away is much larger, so this may be a read error. The V call is TRBV11-1, the J call TRBJ2-7; 8 bases are a match to TRBD2. The CDR3 sequence is 14 residues long. J was trimmed by 3 bases and V by 5 bases; bases with no gene match: 6. Germline lookup yields CDR1 SGHAT and CDR2 FQDESV (reference sequence). CDR3 protein: CASSTGGADYEQYF. CDR3 sequence (DNA): TGTGCCAGCAGCACGGGGGGGGCAGACTACGAGCAGTACTTC.

This clonotype appeared many times. The rearrangement links TRBV28 to TRBJ1-2; D might be TRBD1 (6 bases). CDR3 length: 16 residues. Germline loops: CDR1 MDHEN, CDR2 SYDVKM. Trimming took off 7 bases at V and 2 bases at J, with 20 bases between the two ends. As DNA, the CDR3 is TGTGCCAGCACCTCGGGACATCCGGGATGGAACTATGGCTACACCTTC. Translated, it gives CASTSGHPGWNYGYTF.

Many counts were recorded for this clonotype. The J gene is TRBJ2-1, the V gene TRBV12-3 or TRBV12-4, with D perhaps matching TRBD2 (6 bases). CDR3 size: 16 residues. The V gene lost 0 bases and the J gene lost 0 bases, with 9 bases spanning the gap. In nucleotides, the CDR3 is TGTGCCAGCAGTTTAGCGCTCGGGAGCTCCTACAATGAGCAGTTCTTC. This gives the protein CASSLALGSSYNEQFF.